Described below is a single T cell receptor (beta chain) sequence and its context. The target antigen is unknown. This sample was taken from a study of T cells after yellow fever vaccination. CDR3 size: 15 residues. Germline-derived CDR1 and CDR2 are SEHNR and FQNEAQ (reference sequence). V lost 2 bases, J lost 5 bases, and 9 bases stayed unmatched. The study's findings and limits: Weaker, the secondary response peaked sooner, at day 5 versus 15.

The authors made TCR cDNA by 5'RACE template switching, adding a universal primer site and UMIs. TCRdb itself ran the 5' RACE reads through MiXCR, one entry per CDR3 protein. The sample yields some 320,000 distinct CDR3 sequences, over 8% seen once. The clonotype comes from a man younger than 35 who received the YFV17D yellow fever vaccine. The specimen comprised PBMCs, sampled on the day of the first yellow fever vaccination. V and J are TRBV7-9 and TRBJ2-7; 7 bases map to TRBD1. The CDR3 loop is CASSLPRQGVHEQYF. The CDR3, as DNA: TGTGCCAGCAGCTTACCCCGACAGGGTGTCCACGAGCAGTACTTC.